Listed here are 11 T cell receptor beta chains from one sample, sequenced in a study of T-cell memory formation after mild COVID-19. TCRdb analysed the 5' RACE reads with MiXCR anew, one entry per CDR3 protein. This sample carries roughly 300,000 distinct CDR3 sequences, 15% to 20% of them seen once, and the ten largest clones take roughly 24%. Sample: PBMCs or a T cell subset sorted from them (not recorded which). The receptors here all came from a man between 18 and 35 years old who had mild COVID-19 (a few samples of this study predate the infection). Cell type and time point are not known.

The chain recombines TRBV3-1 with TRBJ1-1, with 7 nucleotides matching TRBD1. The CDR3 length is 14 residues. V lost 4 bases and J lost 4; bases outside the gene matches: 6. CDR1 is LGHDT and CDR2 is YNNKEL in the germline V gene (reference sequence). In DNA form, the CDR3 reads TGTGCCAGCAGCCTGAGACAGGGTGGCACTGAAGCTTTCTTT. This translates into CASSLRQGGTEAFF. Together with reference TRBV3-1 and TRBJ1-1, the CDR3 gives the full variable domain: DTAVSQTPKYLVTQMGNDKSIKCEQNLGHDTMYWYKQDSKKFLKIMFSYNNKELIINETVPNRFSPKSPDKAHLNLHINSLELGDSAVYFCASSLRQGGTEAFFGQGTRLTVV.

This clonotype turned up a few times. The chain couples TRBV2 to TRBJ2-7; perhaps TRBD2 as D (6 bases). Deletions cut 2 bases from V and 6 bases from J, with 20 bases between. The germline V gene encodes CDR1 SNHLY and CDR2 FYNNEI. The CDR3 contains 16 residues. CDR3 DNA: TGTGCCAGCAGTGAAATTGGGACTCCCTCCTCCCTCGAGCAGTACTTC. Translated, it gives CASSEIGTPSSLEQYF.

This clonotype was picked up a small number of times. The V call is TRBV5-5, the J call TRBJ2-5; no firm D call. CDR1 and CDR2 from the germline V gene are SGHKS and YYEKEE (reference sequence). CDR3 length: 15 amino acids. V lost 4 bases to trimming and J lost 4 bases, with 17 bases between them. Here the CDR3 DNA reads TGTGCCAGCAGCCCTCCCCCCGACGGAGTAGAGACCCAGTACTTC. This translates into CASSPPPDGVETQYF. The whole variable domain, remainder taken from reference TRBV5-5 and TRBJ2-5, is DAGVTQSPTHLIKTRGQQVTLRCSPISGHKSVSWYQQVLGQGPQFIFQYYEKEERGRGNFPDRFSARQFPNYSSELNVNALLLGDSALYLCASSPPPDGVETQYFGPGTRLLVL.

At least ten counts were recorded for this clonotype. The gene calls are TRBV9 and TRBJ2-3, with a tentative D call TRBD2 (6 bases). This CDR3 is 15 amino acids long. Germline loops: CDR1 SGDLS, CDR2 YYNGEE. V was clipped by 3 bases and J by 8 bases, with 19 bases between them. CDR3 amino acids: CASSAGEQGPVTQYF. CDR3 nucleotide sequence: TGTGCCAGCAGCGCGGGGGAACAAGGGCCCGTTACGCAGTATTTT.

In its sample, this clonotype was seen a few times. The chain uses TRBV4-2 and TRBJ1-2; D unresolved. Looked up from germline, CDR1 is LGHNA and CDR2 is YNFKEQ. V shed 0 bases and J shed 8 bases, with 13 bases lying between them. The CDR3 runs to 14 residues. The CDR3 here is CASSQEGGVLGYTF. CDR3 nucleotide sequence: TGTGCCAGCAGCCAAGAGGGCGGGGTACTCGGCTACACCTTC.

This chain links TRBV3-1 with TRBJ2-5, with TRBD2 matching 7 bases. The CDR3 totals 14 residues. Per germline, CDR1 LGHDT and CDR2 YNNKEL (reference sequence). Trimming at V came to 4 bases and at J to 2 bases, leaving 4 bases not matched to a gene. The CDR3 loop reads CASSLGAGQETQYF. CDR3 DNA sequence: TGTGCCAGCAGCCTTGGAGCGGGGCAAGAGACCCAGTACTTC.

The V gene is TRBV6-5, the J gene TRBJ2-1; TRBD2 agrees at 7 bases. From germline, CDR1 is MNHEY and CDR2 SVGAGI. The J segment lost 7 bases and the V segment lost 0 bases, leaving 6 bases of the junction unmatched. The CDR3 runs 15 residues. The CDR3 loop is CASSYSPPGGNEQFF. In nucleotides, the CDR3 is TGTGCCAGCAGTTACTCCCCCCCCGGGGGGAATGAGCAGTTCTTC.

In regard to this clonotype: An end of the junction differs from the germline gene, which may be a read error. The chain employs TRBV7-7 and TRBJ2-1, with 9 bases that match TRBD2. CDR1 and CDR2 (germline): SSHAT, FNYEAQ (reference sequence). This CDR3 region has 18 residues. The CDR3 region is CASSPAGSGGPGRDEQFF. The CDR3 DNA is TGTGCTAGCAGCCCAGCGGGTAGCGGGGGCCCGGGTCGGGATGAGCAGTTCTTC.

This clonotype was recorded at least ten times. The J gene is TRBJ1-6, the V gene TRBV7-2; the D gene is possibly TRBD1 (6 bases). CDR3 length: 13 amino acids. Germline V gene lookup returns CDR1 SGHTA and CDR2 FQGNSA. Trimming stripped 3 bases from V and 7 bases from J, with 7 bases between. CDR3 amino acids: CASSFTGNSPLHF. DNA for the CDR3: TGTGCCAGCAGCTTTACAGGGAATTCACCCCTCCACTTT.

This clonotype has ten or more counts. The chain combines TRBV7-9 with TRBJ2-3; D perhaps matches TRBD1 (5 bases). The CDR3 extends over 13 amino acids. V was shortened by 5 bases and J by 1 base, with 7 bases between the two germline ends. Germline CDR1 reads SEHNR; CDR2 reads FQNEAQ (reference sequence). CDR3 DNA sequence: TGTGCCAGCAGCCAGACAGGCACAGATACGCAGTATTTT. It translates to CASSQTGTDTQYF.

The V gene is TRBV5-1, the J gene TRBJ2-5; TRBD2 agrees at 16 bases. Germline-derived CDR1 and CDR2 are SGHRS and YFSETQ. The CDR3 extends over 16 amino acids. Germline trimming cut 4 bases from V and 5 bases from J; bases unmatched to any gene: 5. CDR3 in amino acids: CASSEGLAGGRETQYF. CDR3 DNA: TGCGCCAGCAGCGAGGGACTAGCGGGGGGGCGTGAGACCCAGTACTTC. The full variable domain, its missing parts supplied by reference TRBV5-1 and TRBJ2-5, is KAGVTQTPRYLIKTRGQQVTLSCSPISGHRSVSWYQQTPGQGLQFLFEYFSETQRNKGNFPGRFSGRQFSNSRSEMNVSTLELGDSALYLCASSEGLAGGRETQYFGPGTRLLVL.